The table lists the clone carrying this T cell receptor beta chain with a few counts. From the RT-PCR reads, TCRdb called clonotypes with MiXCR, one entry per CDR3 protein. The sample comprises 550,000 to 750,000 distinct CDR3 sequences, approximately 15% of which are singletons, and about 3.9% rests with the top ten. Input material: memory CD4+ T cells from blood. The sequence derives from a female donor in good health, serving as a healthy control.

CDR3 protein: CASSLDPAPDTQYF. CDR3 DNA sequence: TGTGCCAGCAGCTTAGATCCGGCCCCAGATACGCAGTATTTT. The rearrangement uses TRBV7-2 and TRBJ2-3; no firm D call. In germline, CDR1 is SGHTA, CDR2 FQGNSA. The germline V and J ends were trimmed by 1 base and 4 bases, with 9 bases remaining between them. The CDR3 is 14 amino acids.